One and the same sample provided the 27 T cell receptor beta chains below, sequenced in a study of cytomegalovirus exposure and HLA in healthy donors. Both 60 Vbeta primers and 13 Jbeta primers went into the PCR. Assay used: immunoSEQ multiplex PCR; TCRdb lists only in-frame clones, some missing. The repertoire holds roughly 180,000 clones, with around four fifths as singletons. Sequencing was performed on PBMCs. These receptors were collected from a man aged 25-45 years in good health and CMV-seronegative.

V is TRBV6-5 and J is TRBJ2-7, with a possible D match to TRBD1 (6 bases). This CDR3 region has 13 residues. V lost 6 bases, J lost 2 bases, and 11 bases lay in between. CDR1 is MNHEY and CDR2 is SVGAGI in the germline V gene. CDR3 sequence reads: CASRPGETYEQYF. The CDR3 DNA is TGTGCCAGCAGGCCAGGGGAGACCTACGAGCAGTACTTC.

This clone occurred a few times. This chain joins TRBV7-2 and TRBJ2-7, with D tentatively TRBD2 (6 bases). Looked up from germline, CDR1 is SGHTA and CDR2 is FQGNSA. Trimming took 5 bases from V and 3 from J, leaving 14 bases between them. The CDR3 spans 14 residues. CDR3 amino acids: CASSAHGGLYEQYF. CDR3 DNA: TGTGCCAGCAGCGCTCACGGGGGACTCTACGAGCAGTACTTC. Full variable domain (remainder filled in from reference TRBV7-2 and TRBJ2-7): GAGVSQSPSNKVTEKGKDVELRCDPISGHTALYWYRQSLGQGLEFLIYFQGNSAPDKSGLPSDRFSAERTGGSVSTLTIQRTQQEDSAVYLCASSAHGGLYEQYFGPGTRLTVT.

The gene calls are TRBV21-1 and TRBJ2-7; the DNA was not compared with TRBD1, the D call given in the table. TRBV21-1 has pseudogene status. CDR3 length: 16 amino acids. This CDR3 reads CASSRDRGREGYEQYF. The CDR3 DNA reads TGTGCCAGCAGCAGGGACAGGGGGCGCGAGGGATACGAGCAGTACTTC.

About this clone itself: One end of the junction is discordant with germline, which a read error may explain. The chain employs TRBV7-9 and TRBJ2-7; TRBD1 matches 9 bases. This CDR3 region has 16 residues. The V gene's germline CDR1 is SEHNR and CDR2 FQNEAQ (reference sequence). The CDR3 here is CSSSLAGTGQTYEQYF. The CDR3 nucleotides read TGTTCCAGCAGCTTAGCAGGGACAGGGCAAACCTACGAGCAGTACTTC.

The chain recombines TRBV5-4 with TRBJ2-1; 14 bases align to TRBD2. The germline V gene has CDR1 SGHNT and CDR2 YYREEE (reference sequence). After removal of 2 bases from V and 0 bases from J, the junction contained 4 bases not matched to a gene. The CDR3 sequence is 18 residues long. CDR3 residues: CASSLGTSGGSSYNEQFF. The CDR3 nucleotides are TGTGCCAGCAGCTTAGGGACTAGCGGGGGCAGCTCCTACAATGAGCAGTTCTTC.

V and J are TRBV6-6 and TRBJ2-7; TRBD1 might be the D (5 bases). V lost 6 bases, J lost 2 bases, and 14 bases lay in between. Per the germline V gene, CDR1 is MNHNY and CDR2 is SVGAGI (reference sequence). The CDR3 is made up of 14 amino acids. The CDR3 spells CASSLTGQTYEQYF. In nucleotides, the CDR3 is TGTGCCAGCAGCCTCACCGGACAAACCTACGAGCAGTACTTC.

This chain links TRBV11-2 with TRBJ1-6, with 10 bases lining up with TRBD1. With 2 bases clipped from V and 3 bases from J, the junction kept 4 bases outside the gene matches. This CDR3 contains 17 residues. Germline values: CDR1 SGHAT, CDR2 FQNNGV. The CDR3 here is CASSLSDRGHYNSPLHF. The CDR3 DNA follows: TGTGCCAGCAGCTTAAGCGACAGGGGGCACTATAATTCACCCCTCCACTTT.

This clone came up once. The chain links TRBV28 to TRBJ2-7, with a tentative D call TRBD2 (8 bases). The length of the CDR3 is 15 residues. Germline CDR1 and CDR2: MDHEN and SYDVKM. The V gene lost 2 bases and the J gene lost 5 bases, with 16 bases spanning the gap. As DNA, the CDR3 is TGTGCCAGCAGTTTACCGGGAGGGGGCGAGAACGAGCAGTACTTC. The encoded protein is CASSLPGGGENEQYF.

The V and J genes are TRBV4-3 and TRBJ2-7; tentative D call: TRBD1 (5 bases). The CDR3 totals 14 residues. Germline lookup yields CDR1 LGHNA and CDR2 YSLEER. V lost 1 base and J 2 bases, leaving 9 bases between the germline ends. The chain's CDR3 is CASSQAAGTYEQYF. The CDR3 bases are TGCGCCAGCAGCCAAGCAGCAGGGACCTACGAGCAGTACTTC.

V usage is TRBV6-5 and J usage is TRBJ2-7, with TRBD1 matching over 9 bases. The CDR3 contains 15 residues. V lost 6 bases and J lost 0; bases outside the gene matches: 6. From germline, CDR1 is MNHEY and CDR2 SVGAGI. CDR3: CASRFGQGSSYEQYF. CDR3 sequence (DNA): TGTGCCAGCAGATTCGGACAGGGGAGCTCCTACGAGCAGTACTTC.

This rearrangement joins TRBV28 to TRBJ1-1; the D gene is possibly TRBD1 (6 bases). V was pared by 6 bases and J by 1 base, with 18 bases between. The CDR3 is 16 amino acids. Germline loops: CDR1 MDHEN, CDR2 SYDVKM. The CDR3 is CASRIRGGRGNTEAFF. CDR3 DNA: TGTGCCAGCAGAATTCGGGGGGGGCGTGGGAACACTGAAGCTTTCTTT.

The rearrangement uses TRBV19 and TRBJ2-5, with 10 bases matching TRBD1. V lost 6 bases, J lost 2 bases, and 3 bases stayed unmatched. Looked up from germline, CDR1 is LNHDA and CDR2 is SQIVND (reference sequence). The CDR3 is 14 residues long. CDR3 in DNA: TGTGCCAGTAGGAAGGGACAGGGGCAAGAGACCCAGTACTTC. Translated, it gives CASRKGQGQETQYF. The entire variable domain, with the rest obtained from reference TRBV19 and TRBJ2-5, is as follows: DGGITQSPKYLFRKEGQNVTLSCEQNLNHDAMYWYRQDPGQGLRLIYYSQIVNDFQKGDIAEGYSVSREKKESFPLTVTSAQKNPTAFYLCASRKGQGQETQYFGPGTRLLVL.

V and J are TRBV6-4 and TRBJ2-1; 10 bases line up with TRBD2. Per the germline V gene, CDR1 is MRHNA and CDR2 is SNTAGT. Trimming at V came to 5 bases and at J to 7 bases, leaving 5 bases not matched to a gene. This CDR3 contains 14 residues. The CDR3 spells CASSSGRARNEQFF. The CDR3 DNA reads as TGTGCCAGCAGTAGCGGGAGGGCGAGGAATGAGCAGTTCTTC.

CDR3 protein: CASSLAQETSGRPGEQFF. The CDR3 coding sequence is TGTGCCAGCAGCTTAGCCCAAGAGACTAGCGGGAGACCGGGTGAGCAGTTCTTC. This chain connects TRBV7-6 to TRBJ2-1; 12 bases map to TRBD2. The germline gives CDR1 SGHVS, CDR2 FNYEAQ. Trimming removed 0 bases from V and 9 bases from J; junction bases left unmatched: 12. This CDR3 has 18 amino acids.

The genes are TRBV2 and TRBJ2-7; possibly TRBD2 for D (6 bases). The germline CDR1 and CDR2 sequences are SNHLY and FYNNEI. V was trimmed by 2 bases and J by 0 bases, leaving 14 bases between them. The CDR3 contains 16 residues. The DNA of the CDR3 is TGTGCCAGCAGTGAACCGGGACTCCGACACTCCTACGAGCAGTACTTC. Translating gives CASSEPGLRHSYEQYF.

The CDR3 here is CASSFRLAGIEETQYF. As DNA, the CDR3 is TGTGCCAGCAGTTTTAGACTAGCGGGAATCGAAGAGACCCAGTACTTC. This chain uses TRBV27 with TRBJ2-5, with 11 nucleotides matching TRBD2. The CDR3 consists of 16 residues. V lost 3 bases to trimming and J lost 3 bases; unmatched junction nucleotides: 6. Germline V gene sequence: CDR1 MNHEY, CDR2 SMNVEV (reference sequence).

V is TRBV6-6 and J is TRBJ2-5, with D possibly being TRBD1 (5 bases). CDR1 MNHNY and CDR2 SVGAGI come from the germline V gene (reference sequence). V lost 2 bases and J lost 3, with 10 bases in between. This CDR3 is 14 amino acids long. The CDR3 DNA follows: TGTGCCAGCAGTTACATCCAGGGTAAAGAGACCCAGTACTTC. The encoded protein is CASSYIQGKETQYF.

The CDR3 DNA is TGTGCCAGCAGCGTGGACCTGGGACTTCAACGGGGAGCTTTCTTT. Encoded protein: CASSVDLGLQRGAFF. The chain links TRBV5-4 to TRBJ1-1; TRBD1 might be the D (5 bases). V lost 4 bases to trimming and J lost 10 bases, with 23 bases between them. Germline V gene sequence: CDR1 SGHNT, CDR2 YYREEE (reference sequence). The CDR3 runs to 15 residues.

V is TRBV6-4 and J is TRBJ2-2; possible D gene TRBD1, 6 bases. V gave up 4 bases and J gave up 3 bases, with 6 bases separating them. This CDR3 comprises 13 residues. Germline loops: CDR1 MRHNA, CDR2 SNTAGT. The CDR3 region is CASSGTDTGELFF. CDR3 bases: TGTGCCAGCAGTGGGACAGACACCGGGGAGCTGTTTTTT.

J is TRBJ1-1 and V is TRBV5-1; perhaps TRBD1 as D (6 bases). CDR1 SGHRS and CDR2 YFSETQ come from the germline V gene. Trimming shortened V by 2 bases and J by 0 bases, and 17 bases separated the two germline ends. The CDR3 is 17 residues long. CDR3 bases: TGCGCCAGCAGCTTCTCCGGTTGGGGGCTTATGAACACTGAAGCTTTCTTT. It is translated as CASSFSGWGLMNTEAFF.

This chain uses TRBV2 with TRBJ2-5; 8 bases map to TRBD2. The J call is uncertain, as TRBJ2-7 better fits the DNA end. This CDR3 is 18 amino acids long. Germline V CDR1 and CDR2: SNHLY, FYNNEI. The CDR3: CASRDGLGGGGRRSEQYF. For the CDR3, the DNA is TGTGCCAGCAGGGACGGACTAGGAGGTGGCGGGAGGAGGAGCGAGCAGTACTTC.

The gene calls are TRBV7-3 and TRBJ2-1; unclear D gene. V lost 2 bases and J 5 bases, leaving 10 bases between the germline ends. CDR1 and CDR2 from the germline V gene are SGHTA and FQGTGA. The CDR3 is 14 amino acids. The CDR3 reads CASSLSSPNNEQFF. CDR3 DNA sequence: TGTGCCAGCAGCTTATCATCCCCAAACAATGAGCAGTTCTTC.

The CDR3 protein is CASSLRGLDTGELFF. DNA for the CDR3: TGCGCCAGCAGCTTAAGGGGGCTCGACACCGGGGAGCTGTTTTTT. The chain carries TRBV5-1 and TRBJ2-2; 7 nucleotides agree with TRBD1. Trimming took 2 bases from V and 3 from J; bases not matched to a gene: 4. This CDR3 region has 15 residues. CDR1 and CDR2 from the germline V gene are SGHRS and YFSETQ.

This clone appeared a single time. The chain employs TRBV18 and TRBJ2-5; 8 positions agree with TRBD1. Germline V CDR1 and CDR2: KGHSH, LQKENI. V was pared by 4 bases and J by 4 bases, with 2 bases of the junction left unmatched. The CDR3 runs to 13 residues. The CDR3 DNA is TGTGCCAGCTCACGCGACAGGGGAGAGACCCAGTACTTC. Translation: CASSRDRGETQYF.

The chain uses TRBV19 and TRBJ2-5, with TRBD2 matching over 7 bases. The V gene end was trimmed by 5 bases and the J gene end by 1 base; junction bases not matched to a gene: 7. This CDR3 has 15 residues. Germline V gene data show CDR1 as LNHDA and CDR2 as SQIVND (reference sequence). The CDR3 sequence is CASSPRRGSQETQYF. DNA for the CDR3: TGTGCCAGTAGTCCCCGGCGGGGGTCCCAAGAGACCCAGTACTTC.

The CDR3 region is CASSLVATDPYEQYF. The CDR3 DNA follows: TGTGCCAGCAGCTTAGTGGCGACAGACCCCTACGAGCAGTACTTC. The genes are TRBV7-6 and TRBJ2-7; D is perhaps TRBD1 (5 bases). V was clipped by 1 base and J by 2 bases, with 12 bases between them. In germline, CDR1 is SGHVS, CDR2 FNYEAQ. The CDR3 is made up of 15 amino acids.

A single count supports this clone. The chain has TRBV7-3 and TRBJ2-2; 11 bases match TRBD2. V dropped 4 bases and J dropped 6; count of bases not matched to a gene: 7. CDR3 length equals 16 residues. In germline, CDR1 is SGHTA, CDR2 FQGTGA. Here the CDR3 reads CASSSRLAGSAGELFF. The CDR3 DNA follows: TGTGCCAGCAGCTCTAGACTAGCGGGGAGCGCCGGGGAGCTGTTTTTT.